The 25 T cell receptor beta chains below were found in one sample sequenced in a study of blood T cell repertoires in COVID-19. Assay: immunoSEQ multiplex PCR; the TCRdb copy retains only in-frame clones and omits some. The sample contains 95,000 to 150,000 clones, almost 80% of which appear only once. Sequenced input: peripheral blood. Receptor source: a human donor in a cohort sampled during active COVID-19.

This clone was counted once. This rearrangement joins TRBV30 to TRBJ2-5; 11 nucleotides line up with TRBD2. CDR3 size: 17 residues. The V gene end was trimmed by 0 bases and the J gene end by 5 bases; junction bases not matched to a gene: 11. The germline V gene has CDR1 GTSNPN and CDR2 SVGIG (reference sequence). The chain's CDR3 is CAWSVQGSGGAGETQYF. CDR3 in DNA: TGTGCCTGGAGTGTACAGGGTAGCGGGGGGGCCGGGGAGACCCAGTACTTC. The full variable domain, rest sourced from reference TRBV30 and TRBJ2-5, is SQTIHQWPATLVQPVGSPLSLECTVEGTSNPNLYWYRQAAGRGLQLLFYSVGIGQISSEVPQNLSASRPQDRQFILSSKKLLLSDSGFYLCAWSVQGSGGAGETQYFGPGTRLLVL.

As DNA, the CDR3 is TGTGCCAGCAGCTGGGGACAGAACACTGAAGCTTTCTTT. It yields the protein CASSWGQNTEAFF. This chain joins TRBV11-2 and TRBJ1-1; tentative D call: TRBD1 (6 bases). This CDR3 is built from 13 residues. The ends were cut back, 4 bases at V and 1 base at J, with 7 bases in the middle. Germline V gene sequence: CDR1 SGHAT, CDR2 FQNNGV.

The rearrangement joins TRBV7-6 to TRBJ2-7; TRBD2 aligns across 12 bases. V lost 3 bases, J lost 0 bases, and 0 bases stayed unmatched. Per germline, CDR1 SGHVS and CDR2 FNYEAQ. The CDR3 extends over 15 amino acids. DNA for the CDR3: TGTGCCAGCAGCTTGACTAGCGGGGGCTCCTACGAGCAGTACTTC. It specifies CASSLTSGGSYEQYF.

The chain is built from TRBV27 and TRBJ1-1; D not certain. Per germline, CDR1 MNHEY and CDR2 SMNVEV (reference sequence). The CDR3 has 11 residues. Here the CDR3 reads CESRRNTEAFF. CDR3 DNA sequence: TGTGAGAGCAGGAGGAACACTGAAGCTTTCTTT.

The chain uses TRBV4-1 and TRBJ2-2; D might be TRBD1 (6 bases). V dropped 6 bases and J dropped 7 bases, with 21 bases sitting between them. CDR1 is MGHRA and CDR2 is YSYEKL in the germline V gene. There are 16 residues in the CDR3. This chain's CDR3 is CASRNVYRRGGGELFF. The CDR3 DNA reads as TGCGCCAGCAGGAACGTTTACCGGAGAGGGGGCGGGGAGCTGTTTTTT.

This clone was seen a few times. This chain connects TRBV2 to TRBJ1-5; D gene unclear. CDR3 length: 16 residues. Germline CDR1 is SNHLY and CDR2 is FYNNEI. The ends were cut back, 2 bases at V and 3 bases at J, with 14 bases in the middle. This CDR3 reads CASSEWRSRNNQPQHF. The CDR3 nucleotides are TGTGCCAGCAGTGAATGGAGGAGCAGAAACAATCAGCCCCAGCATTTT.

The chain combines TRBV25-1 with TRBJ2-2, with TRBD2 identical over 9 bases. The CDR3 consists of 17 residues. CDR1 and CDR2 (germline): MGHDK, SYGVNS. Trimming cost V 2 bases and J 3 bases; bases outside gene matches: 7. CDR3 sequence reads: CASSERGGGAYTGELFF. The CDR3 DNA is TGTGCCAGCAGTGAACGAGGCGGGGGGGCCTACACCGGGGAGCTGTTTTTT. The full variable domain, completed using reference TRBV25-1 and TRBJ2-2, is EADIYQTPRYLVIGTGKKITLECSQTMGHDKMYWYQQDPGMELHLIHYSYGVNSTEKGDLSSESTVSRIRTEHFPLTLESARPSHTSQYLCASSERGGGAYTGELFFGEGSRLTVL.

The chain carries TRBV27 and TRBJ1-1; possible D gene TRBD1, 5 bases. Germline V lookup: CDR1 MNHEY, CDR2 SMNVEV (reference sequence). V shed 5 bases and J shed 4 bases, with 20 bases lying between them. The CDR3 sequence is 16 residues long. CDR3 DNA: TGTGCCAGCAGTCCGGGAGGAGGGGCACCGAGCACTGAAGCTTTCTTT. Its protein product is CASSPGGGAPSTEAFF.

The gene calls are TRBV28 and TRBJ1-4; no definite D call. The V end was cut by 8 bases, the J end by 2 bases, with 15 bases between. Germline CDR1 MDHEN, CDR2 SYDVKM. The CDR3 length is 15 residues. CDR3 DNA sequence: TGTGCCAGCGGACCTGGAGGGTCTACTAATGAAAAACTGTTTTTT. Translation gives CASGPGGSTNEKLFF. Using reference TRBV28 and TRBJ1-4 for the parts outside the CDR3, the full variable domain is DVKVTQSSRYLVKRTGEKVFLECVQDMDHENMFWYRQDPGLGLRLIYFSYDVKMKEKGDIPEGYSVSREKKERFSLILESASTNQTSMYLCASGPGGSTNEKLFFGSGTQLSVL.

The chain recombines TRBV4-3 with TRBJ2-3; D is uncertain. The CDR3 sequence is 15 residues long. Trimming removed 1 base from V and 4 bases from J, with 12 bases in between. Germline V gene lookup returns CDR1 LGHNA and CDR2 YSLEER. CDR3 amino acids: CASSQGVQVSDTQYF. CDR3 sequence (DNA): TGCGCCAGCAGCCAAGGCGTTCAAGTTTCAGATACGCAGTATTTT.

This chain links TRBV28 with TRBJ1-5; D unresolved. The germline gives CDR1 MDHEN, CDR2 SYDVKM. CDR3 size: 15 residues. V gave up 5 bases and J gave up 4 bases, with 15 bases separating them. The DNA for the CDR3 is TGTGCCAGCAGTGTCCGAACAAATAATAATCAGCCCCAGCATTTT. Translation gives CASSVRTNNNQPQHF.

The CDR3 sequence: CASSEAPYPEAFF. DNA for the CDR3: TGTGCCAGCAGTGAAGCGCCCTATCCTGAAGCTTTCTTT. The chain couples TRBV2 to TRBJ1-1; no firm D call. Trimming stripped 0 bases from V and 6 bases from J, with 8 bases between. CDR3 length: 13 amino acids. Per the germline V gene, CDR1 is SNHLY and CDR2 is FYNNEI.

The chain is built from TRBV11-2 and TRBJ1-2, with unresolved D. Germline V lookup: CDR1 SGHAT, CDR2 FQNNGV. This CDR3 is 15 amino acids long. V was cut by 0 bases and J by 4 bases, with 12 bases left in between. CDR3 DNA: TGTGCCAGCAGCTTAGAGAGAGGGCCTTCCTATGGCTACACCTTC. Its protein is CASSLERGPSYGYTF.

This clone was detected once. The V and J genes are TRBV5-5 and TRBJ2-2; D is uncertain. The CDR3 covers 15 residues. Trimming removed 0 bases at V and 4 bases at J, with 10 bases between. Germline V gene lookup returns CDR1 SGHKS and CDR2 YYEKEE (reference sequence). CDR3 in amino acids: CASSLARVITGELFF. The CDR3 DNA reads TGTGCCAGCAGCTTGGCCCGGGTAATCACCGGGGAGCTGTTTTTT. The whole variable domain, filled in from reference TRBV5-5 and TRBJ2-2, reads DAGVTQSPTHLIKTRGQQVTLRCSPISGHKSVSWYQQVLGQGPQFIFQYYEKEERGRGNFPDRFSARQFPNYSSELNVNALLLGDSALYLCASSLARVITGELFFGEGSRLTVL.

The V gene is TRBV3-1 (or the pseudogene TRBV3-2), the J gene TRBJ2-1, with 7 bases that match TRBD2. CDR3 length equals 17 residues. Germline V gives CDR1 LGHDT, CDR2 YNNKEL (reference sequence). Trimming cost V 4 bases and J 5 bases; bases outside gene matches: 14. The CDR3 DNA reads TGTGCCAGCAGCCCCCCCCCGTTTTCTAGCGGAAACAATGAGCAGTTCTTC. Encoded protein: CASSPPPFSSGNNEQFF.

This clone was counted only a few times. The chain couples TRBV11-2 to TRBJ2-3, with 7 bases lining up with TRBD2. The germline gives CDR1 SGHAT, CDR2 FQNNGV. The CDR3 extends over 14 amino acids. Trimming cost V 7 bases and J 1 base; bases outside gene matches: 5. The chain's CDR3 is CASTAGVGTDTQYF. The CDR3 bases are TGTGCCAGCACCGCGGGGGTGGGCACAGATACGCAGTATTTT.

The CDR3 DNA is TGTGCCAGCAGCCCCGGACAGTTGAACACTGAAGCTTTCTTT. This sequence encodes CASSPGQLNTEAFF. The chain carries TRBV7-6 and TRBJ1-1, with D perhaps TRBD1 (6 bases). Trimming shortened V by 5 bases and J by 0 bases, and 10 bases separated the two germline ends. This CDR3 is 14 amino acids long. CDR1 and CDR2 from the germline V gene are SGHVS and FNYEAQ.

In nucleotides, the CDR3 is TGTGCCGCGGCCGACCGTGGAAACACCATATATTTT. It codes for CAAADRGNTIYF. This sequence joins TRBV3-1 (or the pseudogene TRBV3-2) and TRBJ1-3; D not certain. Trimming took off 11 bases at V and 3 bases at J, with 11 bases between the two ends. CDR1 is LGHDT, CDR2 YNNKEL, per germline (reference sequence). The CDR3 sequence is 12 residues long.

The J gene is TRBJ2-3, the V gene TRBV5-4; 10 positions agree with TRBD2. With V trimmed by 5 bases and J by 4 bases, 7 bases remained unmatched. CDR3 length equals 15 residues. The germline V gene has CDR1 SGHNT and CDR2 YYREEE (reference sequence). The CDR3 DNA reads TGTGCCAGCAGACCCAGCGGGGGGGCCGCAGATACGCAGTATTTT. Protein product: CASRPSGGAADTQYF.

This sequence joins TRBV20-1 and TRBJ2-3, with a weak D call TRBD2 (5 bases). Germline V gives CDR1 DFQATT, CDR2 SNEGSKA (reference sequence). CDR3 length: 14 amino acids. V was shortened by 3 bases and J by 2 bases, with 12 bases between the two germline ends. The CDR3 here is CSASGRGNTDTQYF. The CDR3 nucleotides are TGCAGTGCTAGTGGTCGGGGTAACACAGATACGCAGTATTTT.

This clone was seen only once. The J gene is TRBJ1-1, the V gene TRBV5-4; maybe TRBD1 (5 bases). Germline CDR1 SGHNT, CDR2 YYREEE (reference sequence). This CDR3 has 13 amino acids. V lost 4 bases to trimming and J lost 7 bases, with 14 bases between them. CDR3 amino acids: CASSPLRGGEAFF. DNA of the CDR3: TGTGCCAGCAGCCCCCTCCGGGGGGGTGAAGCTTTCTTT.

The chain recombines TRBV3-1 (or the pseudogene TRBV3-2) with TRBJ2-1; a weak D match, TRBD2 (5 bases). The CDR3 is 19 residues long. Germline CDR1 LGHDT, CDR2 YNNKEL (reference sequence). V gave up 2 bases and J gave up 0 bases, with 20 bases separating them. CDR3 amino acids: CASSQSWTLGVSSYNEQFF. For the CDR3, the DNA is TGTGCCAGCAGCCAAAGTTGGACCCTCGGGGTTAGCTCCTACAATGAGCAGTTCTTC.

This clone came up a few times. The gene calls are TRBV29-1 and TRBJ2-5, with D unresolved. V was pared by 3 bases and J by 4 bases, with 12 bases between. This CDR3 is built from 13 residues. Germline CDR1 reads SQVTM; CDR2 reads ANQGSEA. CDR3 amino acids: CSVDLTLGETQYF. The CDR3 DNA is TGCAGCGTTGACCTGACACTCGGAGAGACCCAGTACTTC. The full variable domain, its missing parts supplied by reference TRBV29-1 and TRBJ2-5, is SAVISQKPSRDICQRGTSLTIQCQVDSQVTMMFWYRQQPGQSLTLIATANQGSEATYESGFVIDKFPISRPNLTFSTLTVSNMSPEDSSIYLCSVDLTLGETQYFGPGTRLLVL.

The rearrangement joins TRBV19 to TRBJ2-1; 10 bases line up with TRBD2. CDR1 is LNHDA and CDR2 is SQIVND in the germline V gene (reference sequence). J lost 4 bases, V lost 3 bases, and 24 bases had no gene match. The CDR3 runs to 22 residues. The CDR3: CASSIRSSSGSLLTQTYNEQFF. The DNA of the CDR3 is TGTGCCAGTAGTATTCGTTCCTCTAGCGGGAGTCTTCTCACGCAAACTTACAATGAGCAGTTCTTC.

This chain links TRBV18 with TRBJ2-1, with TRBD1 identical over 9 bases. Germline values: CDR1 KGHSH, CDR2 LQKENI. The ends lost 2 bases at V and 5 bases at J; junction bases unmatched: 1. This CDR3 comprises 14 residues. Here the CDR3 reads CASSPGQGHNEQFF. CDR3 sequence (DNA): TGTGCCAGCTCACCAGGACAGGGGCACAATGAGCAGTTCTTC.